The rows below give T cell receptor beta chains drawn from one sample of a study of T cell changes during pregnancy in multiple sclerosis. Here immunoSEQ multiplex PCR was the method, and the copy in TCRdb shows in-frame clones only, minus some. The repertoire holds about 22,000 clones, 90% to 95% seen once, with roughly 7.4% in the top ten. This specimen consisted of CD8+ T cells from peripheral blood mononuclear cells, obtained in the third trimester of pregnancy. These receptors all stem from a female donor with multiple sclerosis, enrolled in a pregnancy study. Each CDR3 is given with its conserved first and last residue. The order of the fields is J gene, D gene, clone size, V gene, CDR3 protein, CDR3 DNA. D genes are given only for firm matches. Not every row has a clone size; where given, it reads once, few, many or a size class.

>TRBJ1-5|TRBD1|-|TRBV6-1
CASSEKGTAYSNQPQHF
TGTGCCAGCAGTGAAAAAGGGACAGCCTATAGCAATCAGCCCCAGCATTTT
>TRBJ1-6|-|-|TRBV19
CASIASPNSPLHF
TGTGCCAGTATAGCCAGCCCCAATTCACCCCTCCACTTT
>TRBJ2-4|-|-|TRBV5-1
CASSLGRDTLLLAKNIQYF
TGCGCCAGCAGCCTGGGACGGGACACACTACTACTAGCCAAAAACATTCAGTACTTC
>TRBJ2-1|-|-|TRBV29-1
CSVEGGSYNEQFF
TGCAGCGTTGAAGGTGGGAGCTACAATGAGCAGTTCTTC
>TRBJ1-3|-|-|TRBV2
CASSERDKDSGNTIYF
TGTGCCAGCAGTGAACGGGACAAAGACTCTGGAAACACCATATATTTT
>TRBJ2-5|-|-|TRBV27
CASSSPGSGWETQYF
TGTGCCAGCAGCTCCCCCGGGAGTGGTTGGGAGACCCAGTACTTC
>TRBJ2-1|TRBD1|-|TRBV18
CASSQKSSGGDHNEQFF
TGTGCCAGCTCCCAGAAATCTTCAGGGGGCGACCACAATGAGCAGTTCTTC
>TRBJ2-7|TRBD1|-|TRBV2
CASRDRVDEQYF
TGTGCCAGCAGAGACAGGGTGGACGAGCAGTACTTC
>TRBJ1-2|TRBD1|few|TRBV5-5
CASSLVDRGQDGYTF
TGTGCCAGCAGCTTGGTAGACAGGGGGCAGGATGGCTACACCTTC
>TRBJ1-4|TRBD1|once|TRBV28
CASSPRQGAYEKLFF
TGTGCCAGCAGTCCCCGACAGGGGGCATATGAAAAACTGTTTTTT
>TRBJ1-2|TRBD1|-|TRBV27
CASSLTHRGGDGYTF
TGTGCCAGCAGTCTTACCCACAGGGGTGGGGATGGCTACACCTTC
>TRBJ2-7|-|-|TRBV11-2
CASSFQGNYEQYF
TGTGCCAGCAGCTTTCAGGGAAACTACGAGCAGTACTTC
>TRBJ2-7|-|once|TRBV7-9
CASSPPPLRGDVYEQYF
TGTGCCAGCAGCCCTCCCCCTTTGCGGGGAGATGTCTACGAGCAGTACTTC
>TRBJ2-7|-|once|TRBV6-5
CASSYGGGGYEQYF
TGTGCCAGCAGTTATGGGGGAGGGGGCTACGAGCAGTACTTC
>TRBJ2-7|TRBD1|-|TRBV7-9
CASSLNWDRDEQYF
TGTGCCAGCAGCTTAAATTGGGACAGGGACGAGCAGTACTTC
>TRBJ1-1|TRBD1|-|TRBV9
CASGDRGAFF
TGTGCCAGCGGGGACAGGGGAGCTTTCTTT
>TRBJ1-2|-|once|TRBV19
CASSTLEGRWVGYTF
TGTGCCAGTAGTACTCTAGAAGGTAGATGGGTTGGCTACACCTTC
>TRBJ2-7|-|-|TRBV27
CASTSSSYEQYF
TGTGCCAGCACCTCTTCCTCCTACGAGCAGTACTTC
>TRBJ2-5|TRBD2|-|TRBV7-6
CASSLLTSGSQETQYF
TGTGCCAGCAGCCTCCTGACTAGCGGGAGCCAAGAGACCCAGTACTTC
>TRBJ2-3|TRBD1|-|TRBV6-4
CASGTGDADTQYF
TGTGCCAGCGGGACAGGGGACGCAGATACGCAGTATTTT
>TRBJ2-1|TRBD2|-|TRBV16
CASSPGTSGYNEQFF
TGTGCCAGCAGCCCAGGGACTAGCGGATACAATGAGCAGTTCTTC
>TRBJ2-7|-|-|TRBV4-1
CASAYESSSLSEQYF
TGCGCCAGCGCATACGAGTCTAGTTCGCTTTCCGAGCAGTACTTC
>TRBJ2-7|TRBD1|-|TRBV19
CASSLGGRGLTYEQYF
TGTGCCAGTAGCCTCGGCGGCAGGGGGCTTACCTACGAGCAGTACTTC
>TRBJ1-5|-|-|TRBV27
CASSSVSGARNQPQHF
TGTGCCAGCAGTTCTGTTTCAGGGGCACGCAATCAGCCCCAGCATTTT
>TRBJ2-3|TRBD2|-|TRBV27
CASSPQTSGTDTQYF
TGTGCCAGCAGTCCCCAGACTAGCGGCACAGATACGCAGTATTTT
>TRBJ2-1|-|-|TRBV29-1
CSVTTWSSYNEQFF
TGCAGCGTTACTACCTGGAGCTCCTACAATGAGCAGTTCTTC
>TRBJ1-1|-|-|TRBV19
CASSSSLNTEAFF
TGTGCCAGTAGTAGTAGTTTGAACACTGAAGCTTTCTTT
>TRBJ2-7|-|once|TRBV5-1
CASSFNSLNEQYF
TGCGCCAGCAGCTTTAACAGCTTGAACGAGCAGTACTTC
>TRBJ1-2|-|few|TRBV27
CASSSARGDGYTF
TGTGCCAGCAGTTCGGCTAGAGGCGATGGCTACACCTTC
>TRBJ2-3|TRBD2|-|TRBV27
CASSDIGLAHSDTQYF
TGTGCCAGCAGCGATATAGGACTAGCTCATTCAGATACGCAGTATTTT
>TRBJ1-2|-|-|TRBV28
CASSLSFQSGHGYTF
TGTGCCAGCAGTTTATCCTTTCAATCAGGGCATGGCTACACCTTC